These 16 T cell receptor beta chains were sequenced from one sample in a study of radiotherapy plus CTLA-4 blockade in lung cancer. Assay used: immunoSEQ multiplex PCR; TCRdb lists only in-frame clones, some missing. The repertoire consists of about 98,000 clones, with 88% occurring once and the leading ten covering 4.9%. The sequencing here drew on peripheral blood, taken from a patient treated with radiotherapy plus ipilimumab. These receptors originate from a human donor with non-small cell lung cancer that progressed on radiotherapy plus ipilimumab.

The gene calls are TRBV25-1 and TRBJ1-3, with 8 positions matching TRBD1. V gave up 2 bases and J gave up 4 bases; unmatched junction bases: 4. The germline V gene has CDR1 MGHDK and CDR2 SYGVNS. The CDR3 runs 15 residues. Here the CDR3 reads CASSEQGALGNTIYF. CDR3 nucleotide sequence: TGTGCCAGCAGTGAACAGGGGGCGTTGGGAAACACCATATATTTT.

V and J are TRBV19 and TRBJ2-3; no definite D call. There are 14 residues in the CDR3. V was cut by 5 bases and J by 0 bases, with 9 bases left in between. From germline, CDR1 is LNHDA and CDR2 SQIVND (reference sequence). CDR3 DNA: TGTGCCAGTAGTCCCGATTCTAGCACAGATACGCAGTATTTT. It translates to CASSPDSSTDTQYF.

The rearrangement uses TRBV7-2 and TRBJ2-7, with 8 nucleotides matching TRBD1. Germline CDR1 SGHTA, CDR2 FQGNSA. The ends lost 2 bases at V and 5 bases at J; junction bases unmatched: 8. This CDR3 has 15 amino acids. The CDR3 region is CASSLIRTGRDEQYF. The CDR3 coding sequence is TGTGCCAGCAGCTTAATTCGGACAGGGCGCGACGAGCAGTACTTC. Complete variable domain (other parts from reference TRBV7-2 and TRBJ2-7): GAGVSQSPSNKVTEKGKDVELRCDPISGHTALYWYRQSLGQGLEFLIYFQGNSAPDKSGLPSDRFSAERTGGSVSTLTIQRTQQEDSAVYLCASSLIRTGRDEQYFGPGTRLTVT.

This chain links TRBV6-1 with TRBJ1-5, with a tentative D call TRBD1 (5 bases). Trimming removed 8 bases from V and 2 bases from J, with 13 bases in between. CDR1 and CDR2 (germline): MNHNS, SASEGT. The CDR3 loop spans 14 amino acids. The CDR3 DNA reads as TGTGCCAGCCGGTCGGGGGTCGGCAATCAGCCCCAGCATTTT. Amino acid sequence: CASRSGVGNQPQHF.

Written as DNA, the CDR3 is TGTGCCAGCAGCTGGGCGGGCCAAGCCAAAAACATTCAGTACTTC. As protein: CASSWAGQAKNIQYF. This chain uses TRBV7-2 with TRBJ2-4; weak D call: TRBD2 (5 bases). Germline V CDR1 and CDR2: SGHTA, FQGNSA. Trimming stripped 4 bases from V and 0 bases from J, with 10 bases between. The CDR3 contains 15 residues.

The chain employs TRBV27 and TRBJ2-1; possible D gene TRBD2, 5 bases. This CDR3 spans 13 amino acids. V gave up 6 bases and J gave up 8 bases, with 14 bases separating them. Germline V gene data show CDR1 as MNHEY and CDR2 as SMNVEV (reference sequence). The CDR3 DNA follows: TGTGCCAGCAGGCGCCGGACTGGCGATGAGCAGTTCTTC. This gives the protein CASRRRTGDEQFF.

This chain connects TRBV5-1 to TRBJ2-1; 7 bases agree with TRBD2. In germline, CDR1 is SGHRS, CDR2 YFSETQ. J gave up 8 bases and V 4 bases, and 3 bases lay outside the gene matches. The CDR3 has 12 amino acids. The CDR3 sequence: CASSPGGDEQFF. CDR3 nucleotide sequence: TGCGCCAGCAGCCCGGGAGGAGATGAGCAGTTCTTC.

Points on this clone: Other nucleotide sequences in the sample specify the same CDR3. V and J are TRBV5-1 and TRBJ2-7, with a tentative D call TRBD1 (6 bases). The CDR3 is made up of 14 amino acids. V was cut by 2 bases and J by 1 base, with 10 bases left in between. CDR1 SGHRS and CDR2 YFSETQ come from the germline V gene. The CDR3 DNA follows: TGCGCCAGCAGCTTCGAAGGGGGTTCCTACGAGCAGTACTTC. Protein sequence: CASSFEGGSYEQYF.

The chain employs TRBV5-1 and TRBJ2-6; the D is unclear. The V gene lost 4 bases and the J gene lost 0 bases, with 11 bases spanning the gap. CDR1 SGHRS and CDR2 YFSETQ come from the germline V gene. This CDR3 has 16 amino acids. CDR3 loop: CASSRTAASGANVLTF. In nucleotides, the CDR3 is TGCGCCAGCAGCAGGACCGCCGCCTCTGGGGCCAACGTCCTGACTTTC. Full variable domain (rest looked up from reference TRBV5-1 and TRBJ2-6): KAGVTQTPRYLIKTRGQQVTLSCSPISGHRSVSWYQQTPGQGLQFLFEYFSETQRNKGNFPGRFSGRQFSNSRSEMNVSTLELGDSALYLCASSRTAASGANVLTFGAGSRLTVL.

This chain uses TRBV18 with TRBJ1-1, with D possibly being TRBD1 (5 bases). This CDR3 comprises 13 residues. Per the germline V gene, CDR1 is KGHSH and CDR2 is LQKENI. V gave up 3 bases and J gave up 5 bases, with 10 bases separating them. As DNA, the CDR3 is TGTGCCAGCTCACCTCAGGGTGGGACTGAAGCTTTCTTT. Its translation: CASSPQGGTEAFF.

This sequence joins TRBV30 and TRBJ2-7; 9 bases fit TRBD2. V shed 0 bases and J 5 bases; nucleotides not matched to a gene: 8. The CDR3 is 15 residues long. Germline lookup yields CDR1 GTSNPN and CDR2 SVGIG (reference sequence). In nucleotides, the CDR3 is TGTGCCTGGAGTGTACCCTATAGCGGGAGAAACGAGCAGTACTTC. The encoded protein is CAWSVPYSGRNEQYF. The variable domain in full, completed from reference TRBV30 and TRBJ2-7, reads SQTIHQWPATLVQPVGSPLSLECTVEGTSNPNLYWYRQAAGRGLQLLFYSVGIGQISSEVPQNLSASRPQDRQFILSSKKLLLSDSGFYLCAWSVPYSGRNEQYFGPGTRLTVT.

The chain carries TRBV11-2 and TRBJ1-1; no clear D. Between the trimmed V and J ends, which lost 0 bases and 0 bases, there was a span of 14 bases. CDR3 size: 17 residues. Germline loops: CDR1 SGHAT, CDR2 FQNNGV. The CDR3 reads CASSLDWSKGVNTEAFF. Written as DNA, the CDR3 is TGTGCCAGCAGCTTAGACTGGAGCAAGGGCGTGAACACTGAAGCTTTCTTT.

The chain combines TRBV2 with TRBJ2-7; maybe TRBD1 (6 bases). The V gene lost 7 bases and the J gene lost 2 bases, with 9 bases spanning the gap. CDR3 length: 12 amino acids. CDR1 is SNHLY, CDR2 FYNNEI, per germline. CDR3 nucleotide sequence: TGTGCCAGCAAAGGGGGACCCTACGAGCAGTACTTC. Translated: CASKGGPYEQYF.

The V gene is TRBV5-1, the J gene TRBJ2-7; D unresolved. Germline V gene sequence: CDR1 SGHRS, CDR2 YFSETQ. The CDR3 is made up of 14 amino acids. V shed 4 bases and J shed 2 bases, with 13 bases lying between them. In DNA form, the CDR3 reads TGCGCCAGCAGCCCGGACCCTTCACCCTACGAGCAGTACTTC. Translated: CASSPDPSPYEQYF. The full variable domain, in which reference TRBV5-1 and TRBJ2-7 provide the parts outside the CDR3, is KAGVTQTPRYLIKTRGQQVTLSCSPISGHRSVSWYQQTPGQGLQFLFEYFSETQRNKGNFPGRFSGRQFSNSRSEMNVSTLELGDSALYLCASSPDPSPYEQYFGPGTRLTVT.

This CDR3 reads CASRRTGLNQPQHF. The CDR3 DNA sequence: TGTGCCAGTAGGAGGACAGGGCTTAATCAGCCCCAGCATTTT. The chain combines TRBV19 with TRBJ1-5; 8 nucleotides agree with TRBD1. Germline trimming cut 6 bases from V and 4 bases from J; bases unmatched to any gene: 5. Germline CDR1 LNHDA, CDR2 SQIVND (reference sequence). The CDR3 sequence is 14 residues long.

This chain joins TRBV19 and TRBJ1-1, with D perhaps TRBD1 (6 bases). CDR1 is LNHDA and CDR2 is SQIVND in the germline V gene (reference sequence). V was cut by 4 bases and J by 6 bases, with 12 bases left in between. CDR3 length: 13 amino acids. The CDR3 loop reads CASSRRGGAEAFF. The CDR3 DNA reads as TGTGCCAGTAGTAGGCGGGGGGGCGCTGAAGCTTTCTTT.